These 16 T cell receptor beta chains were sequenced from one sample in a study of cytomegalovirus exposure and HLA in healthy donors. 13 Jbeta primers and 60 Vbeta primers were used for the PCR. Profiled with immunoSEQ multiplex PCR; TCRdb holds only in-frame clones, not every one. The table records 130,000 to 150,000 clones, less than 85% of them present only once. The sample taken for sequencing was PBMCs. These receptors originate from a man aged 18 to 30 in good health and CMV-seropositive.

Concerning this clone: The junction departs from germline at one end; a sequencing error may be responsible. The chain joins TRBV7-7 to TRBJ2-1, with 9 bases fitting TRBD1. Germline V CDR1 and CDR2: SSHAT, FNYEAQ (reference sequence). The CDR3 runs to 15 residues. In DNA form, the CDR3 reads TGTGCTAGCAGCTTCGGGACAGGGCTGTCCAATGAGCAGTTCTTC. Translated: CASSFGTGLSNEQFF.

V gene TRBV7-9 combines with J gene TRBJ1-2, with D hard to call. Looked up from germline, CDR1 is SEHNR and CDR2 is FQNEAQ (reference sequence). This CDR3 contains 12 residues. With 2 bases removed from V and 3 bases from J, the gap between germline ends came to 4 bases. This chain's CDR3 is CASSLRDYGYTF. DNA for the CDR3: TGTGCCAGCAGCTTACGGGACTATGGCTACACCTTC.

The V and J genes are TRBV19 and TRBJ1-5, with 9 bases aligning to TRBD1. This CDR3 is built from 16 residues. Germline lookup yields CDR1 LNHDA and CDR2 SQIVND (reference sequence). J lost 0 bases, V lost 6 bases, and 6 bases had no gene match. CDR3 sequence reads: CASRPDRGYSNQPQHF. For the CDR3, the DNA is TGTGCCAGTAGACCGGACAGGGGATATAGCAATCAGCCCCAGCATTTT.

This clone was observed once. V usage is TRBV2 and J usage is TRBJ2-7, with 10 bases fitting TRBD2. With V trimmed by 6 bases and J by 3 bases, 5 bases remained unmatched. Germline V gives CDR1 SNHLY, CDR2 FYNNEI. This CDR3 has 14 residues. CDR3 nucleotides: TGTGCCAGCAGAATAGCGGGAGGAAGCTACGAGCAGTACTTC. Protein product: CASRIAGGSYEQYF.

V gene TRBV5-1 combines with J gene TRBJ2-5; D might be TRBD2 (5 bases). The germline gives CDR1 SGHRS, CDR2 YFSETQ. V was shortened by 4 bases and J by 6 bases, with 16 bases between the two germline ends. The CDR3 consists of 14 residues. CDR3 in amino acids: CASSRTGEIKTQYF. Written as DNA, the CDR3 is TGCGCCAGCAGCCGGACCGGGGAAATAAAGACCCAGTACTTC.

This chain links TRBV2 with TRBJ2-7; perhaps TRBD1 as D (6 bases). Germline loops: CDR1 SNHLY, CDR2 FYNNEI. The CDR3 extends over 16 amino acids. V lost 1 base, J lost 2 bases, and 15 bases lay in between. The CDR3 sequence: CASSEVSAGEPYEQYF. CDR3 nucleotides: TGTGCCAGCAGTGAAGTGAGCGCAGGGGAACCCTACGAGCAGTACTTC.

The chain recombines TRBV27 with TRBJ2-3, with D possibly matching TRBD1 (5 bases). Trimming took off 4 bases at V and 2 bases at J, with 13 bases between the two ends. Germline CDR1 and CDR2: MNHEY and SMNVEV (reference sequence). The CDR3 loop spans 15 amino acids. CDR3: CASSSPWGSTDTQYF. CDR3 DNA: TGTGCCAGCAGTTCTCCCTGGGGCTCCACAGATACGCAGTATTTT.

The J gene is TRBJ1-5, the V gene TRBV2; possible D gene TRBD1, 5 bases. This CDR3 spans 15 amino acids. Germline values: CDR1 SNHLY, CDR2 FYNNEI. The V end was cut by 4 bases, the J end by 6 bases, with 16 bases between. This CDR3 is CASSGGRGKGQPQHF. DNA for the CDR3: TGTGCCAGCAGTGGGGGAAGGGGAAAGGGTCAGCCCCAGCATTTT.

A single count supports this clone. The chain recombines TRBV18 with TRBJ1-1; 7 nucleotides match TRBD1. V lost 2 bases and J lost 2; bases outside the gene matches: 5. The CDR3 loop spans 15 amino acids. CDR1 is KGHSH and CDR2 is LQKENI in the germline V gene. The CDR3 nucleotides are TGTGCCAGCTCACCAGCACAGGGGTTAAACACTGAAGCTTTCTTT. It translates to CASSPAQGLNTEAFF. The whole variable domain, filled in from reference TRBV18 and TRBJ1-1, reads NAGVMQNPRHLVRRRGQEARLRCSPMKGHSHVYWYRQLPEEGLKFMVYLQKENIIDESGMPKERFSAEFPKEGPSILRIQQVVRGDSAAYFCASSPAQGLNTEAFFGQGTRLTVV.

CDR3 nucleotide sequence: TGTGCCAGCAGCTTACTAGCACCGAGTATCCAAGAGACCCAGTACTTC. Protein sequence: CASSLLAPSIQETQYF. V usage is TRBV7-9 and J usage is TRBJ2-5, with D tentatively TRBD2 (5 bases). Per germline, CDR1 SEHNR and CDR2 FQNEAQ (reference sequence). Trimming removed 2 bases from V and 1 base from J, with 14 bases in between. The length of the CDR3 is 16 residues.

As concerns this clone: One end of the junction is discordant with germline, which a read error may explain. This sequence joins TRBV5-1 and TRBJ1-4, with D unclear. The CDR3 contains 16 residues. Germline values: CDR1 SGHRS, CDR2 YFSETQ. This CDR3 reads CASSARLEKPNEKLFF. For the CDR3, the DNA is TGCGCCAGCAGCGCAAGATTAGAGAAACCTAATGAAAAGCTGTTTTTT.

The chain couples TRBV19 to TRBJ2-5; D is possibly TRBD2 (7 bases). Deletions cut 5 bases from V and 4 bases from J, with 17 bases between. Germline V gives CDR1 LNHDA, CDR2 SQIVND (reference sequence). The CDR3 loop spans 15 amino acids. CDR3 sequence: CASSGRGGGLETQYF. The CDR3 bases are TGTGCCAGTAGTGGGAGGGGGGGAGGGTTAGAGACCCAGTACTTC.

The V call is TRBV4-1, the J call TRBJ2-7, with 8 bases matching TRBD2. Germline trimming cut 4 bases from V and 6 bases from J; bases unmatched to any gene: 17. The CDR3 has 17 residues. Germline CDR1 is MGHRA and CDR2 is YSYEKL. CDR3 bases: TGCGCCAGCAGCCTTGAAGCCCCGGGACTAGGGCGGAGCGAGCAGTACTTC. This translates into CASSLEAPGLGRSEQYF.

The genes are TRBV6-6 and TRBJ2-3, with 7 bases fitting TRBD2. CDR1 is MNHNY and CDR2 is SVGAGI in the germline V gene (reference sequence). The CDR3 has 15 residues. The ends lost 6 bases at V and 5 bases at J; junction bases unmatched: 11. CDR3 amino acids: CASSPREDSVDTQYF. The CDR3 DNA follows: TGTGCCAGCAGCCCCCGGGAGGACTCAGTAGATACGCAGTATTTT.

The chain has TRBV7-2 and TRBJ2-7, with 8 bases lining up with TRBD2. V lost 5 bases and J lost 6; bases outside the gene matches: 12. The CDR3 has 15 residues. Germline-derived CDR1 and CDR2 are SGHTA and FQGNSA. The CDR3 sequence: CASSALSGSSLEQYF. The DNA of the CDR3 is TGTGCCAGCAGCGCCCTGAGCGGGAGTAGTCTCGAGCAGTACTTC.

J is TRBJ1-2 and V is TRBV6-1, with 8 bases matching TRBD1. V was clipped by 6 bases and J by 8 bases; unmatched bases: 8. The CDR3 consists of 13 residues. Germline loops: CDR1 MNHNS, CDR2 SASEGT. CDR3 in amino acids: CASREQGAGGYTF. CDR3 DNA: TGTGCCAGCAGGGAGCAGGGGGCGGGAGGCTACACCTTC.